This TCR beta chain was profiled in a study of CD8 T cells in ankylosing spondylitis. General study results and limits: Past research had described some motif variants in reactive arthritis synovial fluid and blood.

CDR3 length: 17 amino acids. The ends lost 4 bases at V and 1 base at J; junction bases unmatched: 7. Germline V gene lookup returns CDR1 SGDLS and CDR2 YYNGEE. The sample holds many counts of this clonotype. The antigen remains undetermined. TCRdb redid the calling of the 5' RACE reads with MiXCR, one entry per CDR3 protein. The table includes some 140,000 distinct CDR3 sequences, more than 5.5% detected once. The chain recombines TRBV9 with TRBJ2-4; 11 nucleotides agree with TRBD2. The receptor's source is a female donor with ankylosing spondylitis or in good health (not recorded which). Source material: blood, either unsorted or a sorted T cell fraction (not recorded which). The CDR3 protein is CASSPSTSGAAKNIQYF. CDR3 in DNA: TGTGCCAGCAGCCCCTCGACTAGCGGGGCCGCCAAAAACATTCAGTACTTC.